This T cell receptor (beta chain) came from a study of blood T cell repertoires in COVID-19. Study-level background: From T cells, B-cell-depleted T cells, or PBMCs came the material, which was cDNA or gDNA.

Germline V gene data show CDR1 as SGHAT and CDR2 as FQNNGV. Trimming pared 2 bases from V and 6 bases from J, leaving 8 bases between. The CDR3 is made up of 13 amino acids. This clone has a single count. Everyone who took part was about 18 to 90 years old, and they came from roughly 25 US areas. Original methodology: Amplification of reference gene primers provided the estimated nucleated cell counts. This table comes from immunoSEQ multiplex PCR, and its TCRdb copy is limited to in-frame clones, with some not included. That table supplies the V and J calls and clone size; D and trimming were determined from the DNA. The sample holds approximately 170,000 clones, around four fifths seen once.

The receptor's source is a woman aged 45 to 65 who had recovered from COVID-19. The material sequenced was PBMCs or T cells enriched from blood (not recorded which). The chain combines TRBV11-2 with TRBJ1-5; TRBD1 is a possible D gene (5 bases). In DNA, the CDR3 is TGTGCCAGCAGCTTACTCAGGGCTCAGCCCCAGCATTTT. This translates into CASSLLRAQPQHF.